This record concerns one T cell receptor (beta chain) sequence. The record originates from a study of blood T cell repertoires in COVID-19. Germline V gene lookup returns CDR1 SGDLS and CDR2 YYNGEE. Trimming cost V 2 bases and J 2 bases, with 10 bases left between them. The length of the CDR3 is 14 residues. TCRdb's table, derived via immunoSEQ multiplex PCR, lists solely in-frame clones and lacks some. The sample yields over 130,000 clones, approximately 84% seen once. The chain recombines TRBV9 with TRBJ2-5; possibly TRBD2 for D (6 bases). The TCR was taken from a man aged 65 to 79 with acute or convalescent COVID-19. Sequencing was performed on peripheral blood. DNA for the CDR3: TGTGCCAGCAGCGTTCGGGACTCTCAAGAGACCCAGTACTTC. Translation: CASSVRDSQETQYF.